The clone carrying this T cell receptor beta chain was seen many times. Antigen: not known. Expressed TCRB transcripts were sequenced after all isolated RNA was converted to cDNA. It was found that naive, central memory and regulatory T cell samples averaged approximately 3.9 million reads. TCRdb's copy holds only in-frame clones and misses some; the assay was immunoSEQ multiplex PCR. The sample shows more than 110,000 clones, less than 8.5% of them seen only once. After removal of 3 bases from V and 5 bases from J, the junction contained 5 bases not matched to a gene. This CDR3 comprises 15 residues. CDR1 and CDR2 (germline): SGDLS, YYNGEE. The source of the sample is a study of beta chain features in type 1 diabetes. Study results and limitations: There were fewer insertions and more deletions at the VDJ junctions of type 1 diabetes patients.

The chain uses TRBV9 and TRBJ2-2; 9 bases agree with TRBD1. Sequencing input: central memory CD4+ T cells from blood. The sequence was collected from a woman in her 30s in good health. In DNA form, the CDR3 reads TGTGCCAGCAGCGGCAAACAGGGGGCGACCGGGGAGCTGTTTTTT. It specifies CASSGKQGATGELFF.